This T cell receptor beta chain was identified in a study of T-cell memory formation after mild COVID-19. Trimming cost V 0 bases and J 2 bases, with 11 bases left between them. CDR1 is SGHRS, CDR2 YFSETQ, per germline. The CDR3 extends over 15 amino acids. TCRalpha and TCRbeta libraries used 5'RACE with constant-segment primers and UMIs. TCRdb re-analysed the 5' RACE reads in MiXCR, keeping a single row per CDR3 protein. The repertoire has about 200,000 distinct CDR3 sequences, around 9.1% of them found once; the top ten carry around 3.3%. The sample was PBMCs or a T cell subset sorted from them (not recorded which). The gene calls are TRBV5-1 and TRBJ1-2; possibly TRBD1 for D (6 bases). The TCR sequence derives from a man aged 18 to 30 who had mild COVID-19 (a few samples of this study predate the infection). Cell type and time point are not known. CDR3 nucleotides: TGCGCCAGCAGCTTGGGCGGGACAACCAACTATGGCTACACCTTC. This codes for CASSLGGTTNYGYTF.